The entry below describes one T cell receptor (beta chain). The antigen is not known. The entry originates in a study of T cell repertoires in cytomegalovirus infection. Study background: The authors used CMV epitopes that were HLA-C-restricted (recently identified) and HLA-B-restricted (well studied).

TCRdb fed the reads into MiXCR, producing one record per CDR3 protein. The repertoire includes approximately 120,000 distinct CDR3 sequences, about 28% of them detected once, and roughly 77% sits in the top ten. Sample: CD8+ T cells from cultured PBMCs, taken from culture after CMV antigen stimulation. The clonotype was recovered from a human donor in good health (CMV status not recorded). Some clones in this sample may be carry-over from other donors' samples.

CDR3 sequence reads: CASSLDGHGPKGQGQYF. The CDR3, as DNA: TGTGCCAGCAGCTTAGATGGACACGGGCCGAAGGGCCAGGGGCAGTACTTC. This rearrangement joins TRBV7-6 to TRBJ2-7, with D possibly matching TRBD1 (5 bases). The CDR3 contains 17 residues. Trimming removed 1 base at V and 9 bases at J, with 25 bases between. Germline assignment: CDR1 SGHVS and CDR2 FNYEAQ.